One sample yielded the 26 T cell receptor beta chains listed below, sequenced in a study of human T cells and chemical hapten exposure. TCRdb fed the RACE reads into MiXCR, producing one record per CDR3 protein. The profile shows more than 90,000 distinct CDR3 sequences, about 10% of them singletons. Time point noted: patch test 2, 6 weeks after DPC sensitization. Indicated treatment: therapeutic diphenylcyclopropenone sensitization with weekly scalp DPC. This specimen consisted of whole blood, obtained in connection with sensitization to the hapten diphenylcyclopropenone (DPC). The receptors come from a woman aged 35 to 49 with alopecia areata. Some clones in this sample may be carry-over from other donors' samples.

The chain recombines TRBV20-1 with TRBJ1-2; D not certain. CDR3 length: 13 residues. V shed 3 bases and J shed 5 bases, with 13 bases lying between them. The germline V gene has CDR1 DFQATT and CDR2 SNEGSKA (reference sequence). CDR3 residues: CSARYILGYGYTF. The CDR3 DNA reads TGCAGTGCTAGGTACATCCTTGGGTATGGCTACACCTTC.

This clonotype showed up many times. CDR3 in amino acids: CAISESTAGGGQETQYF. The CDR3 DNA reads TGTGCCATCAGTGAGTCGACGGCGGGAGGAGGACAAGAGACCCAGTACTTC. This chain links TRBV10-3 with TRBJ2-5; 8 bases are shared with TRBD2. CDR3 length: 17 amino acids. The germline CDR1 and CDR2 sequences are ENHRY and SYGVKD. The junction had 8 bases not matched to a gene; V was cut back by 0 bases and J by 2 bases.

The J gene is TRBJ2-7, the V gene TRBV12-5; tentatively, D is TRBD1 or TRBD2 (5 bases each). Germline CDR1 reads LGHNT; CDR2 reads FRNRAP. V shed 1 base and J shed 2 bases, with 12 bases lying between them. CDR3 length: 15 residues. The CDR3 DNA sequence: TGTGCTAGTGGTTTGGAGCAGGGACCAACCTACGAGCAGTACTTC. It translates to CASGLEQGPTYEQYF. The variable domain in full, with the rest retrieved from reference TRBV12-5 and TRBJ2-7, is DARVTQTPRHKVTEMGQEVTMRCQPILGHNTVFWYRQTMMQGLELLAYFRNRAPLDDSGMPKDRFSAEMPDATLATLKIQPSEPRDSAVYFCASGLEQGPTYEQYFGPGTRLTVT.

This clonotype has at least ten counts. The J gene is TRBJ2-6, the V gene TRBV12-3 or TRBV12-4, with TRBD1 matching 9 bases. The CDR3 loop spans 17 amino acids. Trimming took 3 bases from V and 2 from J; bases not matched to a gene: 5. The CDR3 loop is CASSLGTGPAGANVLTF. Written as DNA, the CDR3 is TGTGCCAGCAGTTTGGGGACAGGGCCCGCTGGGGCCAACGTCCTGACTTTC.

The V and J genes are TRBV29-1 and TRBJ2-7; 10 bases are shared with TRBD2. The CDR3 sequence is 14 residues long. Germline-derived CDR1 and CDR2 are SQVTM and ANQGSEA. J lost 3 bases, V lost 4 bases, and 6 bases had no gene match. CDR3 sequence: CSVGASGGLYEQYF. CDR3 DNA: TGCAGCGTTGGTGCTAGCGGGGGCCTCTACGAGCAGTACTTC.

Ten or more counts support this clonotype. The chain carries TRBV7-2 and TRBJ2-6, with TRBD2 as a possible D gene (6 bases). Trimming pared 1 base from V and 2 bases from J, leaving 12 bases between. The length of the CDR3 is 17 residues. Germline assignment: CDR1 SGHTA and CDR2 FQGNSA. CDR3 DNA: TGTGCCAGCAGCTTAGTCTTGGGGGGAACTGGGGCCAACGTCCTGACTTTC. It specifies CASSLVLGGTGANVLTF.

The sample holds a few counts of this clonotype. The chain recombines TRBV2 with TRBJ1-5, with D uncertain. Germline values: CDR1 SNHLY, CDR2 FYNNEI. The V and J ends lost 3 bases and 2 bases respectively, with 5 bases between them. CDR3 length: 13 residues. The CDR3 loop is CASSDDGNQPQHF. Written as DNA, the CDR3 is TGTGCCAGCAGTGACGACGGCAATCAGCCCCAGCATTTT.

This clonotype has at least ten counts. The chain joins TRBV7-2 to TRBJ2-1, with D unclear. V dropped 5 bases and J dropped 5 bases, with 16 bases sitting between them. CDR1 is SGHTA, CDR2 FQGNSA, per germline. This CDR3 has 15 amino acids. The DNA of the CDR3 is TGTGCCAGCAGCCCACTGAGACAACCAAACAATGAGCAGTTCTTC. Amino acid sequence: CASSPLRQPNNEQFF.

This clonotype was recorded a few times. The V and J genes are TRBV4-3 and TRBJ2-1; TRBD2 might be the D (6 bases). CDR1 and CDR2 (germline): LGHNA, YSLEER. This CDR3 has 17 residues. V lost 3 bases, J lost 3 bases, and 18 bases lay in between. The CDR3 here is CASSHGGAGGNYNEQFF. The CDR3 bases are TGCGCCAGCAGCCATGGCGGGGCGGGCGGAAACTACAATGAGCAGTTCTTC.

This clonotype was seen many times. CDR3 sequence (DNA): TGTGCCAGCAGCGCGGGACAGGAAAATGAAGCTTTCTTT. Translating it yields CASSAGQENEAFF. The chain carries TRBV7-9 and TRBJ1-1; 8 bases match TRBD1. Per the germline V gene, CDR1 is SEHNR and CDR2 is FQNEAQ (reference sequence). The V and J ends lost 5 bases and 7 bases, in that order; junction bases with no gene match: 6. This CDR3 is 13 amino acids long.

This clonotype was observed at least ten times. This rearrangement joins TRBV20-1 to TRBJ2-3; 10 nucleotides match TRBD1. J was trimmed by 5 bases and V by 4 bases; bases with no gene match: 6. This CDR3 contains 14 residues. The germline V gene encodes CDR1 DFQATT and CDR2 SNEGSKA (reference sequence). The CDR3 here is CSATDRGPGDTQYF. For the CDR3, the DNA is TGCAGTGCTACCGACAGGGGGCCCGGAGATACGCAGTATTTT.

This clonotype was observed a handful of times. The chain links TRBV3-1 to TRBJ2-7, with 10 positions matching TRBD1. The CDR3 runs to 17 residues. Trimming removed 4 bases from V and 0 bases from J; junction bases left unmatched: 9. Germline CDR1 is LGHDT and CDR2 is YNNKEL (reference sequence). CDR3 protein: CASSPVYGTGVSYEQYF. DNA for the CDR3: TGTGCCAGCAGCCCCGTCTACGGGACAGGGGTCTCCTACGAGCAGTACTTC.

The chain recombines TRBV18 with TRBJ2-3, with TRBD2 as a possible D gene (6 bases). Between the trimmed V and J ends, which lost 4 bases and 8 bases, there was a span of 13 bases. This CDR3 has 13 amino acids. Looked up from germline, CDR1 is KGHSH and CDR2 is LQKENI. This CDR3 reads CASSQSGRGTQYF. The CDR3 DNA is TGTGCCAGCTCACAGTCCGGGCGGGGTACGCAGTATTTT.

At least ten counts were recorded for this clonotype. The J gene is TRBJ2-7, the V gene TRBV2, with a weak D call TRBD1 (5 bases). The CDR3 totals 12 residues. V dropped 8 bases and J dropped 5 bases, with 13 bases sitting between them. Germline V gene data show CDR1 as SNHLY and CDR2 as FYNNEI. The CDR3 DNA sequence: TGTGCCAGCGGGCCAGGGCGACACGAGCAGTACTTC. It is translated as CASGPGRHEQYF.

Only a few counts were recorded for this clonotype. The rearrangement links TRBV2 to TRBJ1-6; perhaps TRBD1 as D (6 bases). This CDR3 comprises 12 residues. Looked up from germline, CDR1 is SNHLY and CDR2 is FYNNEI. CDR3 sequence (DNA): TGTGCGGGGGCACAGGGTGGATCACCCCTCCACTTT. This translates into CAGAQGGSPLHF.

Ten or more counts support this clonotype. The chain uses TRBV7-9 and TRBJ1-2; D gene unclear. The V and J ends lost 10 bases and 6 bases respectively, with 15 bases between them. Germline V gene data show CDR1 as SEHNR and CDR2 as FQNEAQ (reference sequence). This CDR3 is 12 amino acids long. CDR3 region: CATLIGTHGYTF. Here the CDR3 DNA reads TGTGCCACCCTTATAGGTACCCATGGCTACACCTTC.

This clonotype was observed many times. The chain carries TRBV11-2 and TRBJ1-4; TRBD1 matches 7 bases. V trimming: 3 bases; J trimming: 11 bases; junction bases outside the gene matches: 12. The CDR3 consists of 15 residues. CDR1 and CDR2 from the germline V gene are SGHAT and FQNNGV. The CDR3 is CASSLVGTATAKLFF. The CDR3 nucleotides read TGTGCCAGCAGCTTGGTCGGGACAGCCACAGCGAAACTGTTTTTT.

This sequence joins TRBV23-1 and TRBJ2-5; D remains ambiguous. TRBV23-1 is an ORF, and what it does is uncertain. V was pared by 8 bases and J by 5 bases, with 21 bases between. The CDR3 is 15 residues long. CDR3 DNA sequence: TGCGCCAGCTTCCACGTTGGTCCCTTTCGGGAGACCCAGTACTTC. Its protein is CASFHVGPFRETQYF.

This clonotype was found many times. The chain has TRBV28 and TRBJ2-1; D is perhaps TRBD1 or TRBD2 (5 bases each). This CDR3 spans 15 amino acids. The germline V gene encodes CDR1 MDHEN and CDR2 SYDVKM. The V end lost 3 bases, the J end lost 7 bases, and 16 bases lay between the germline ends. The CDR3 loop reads CASSFRDRIGNEQFF. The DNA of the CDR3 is TGTGCCAGCAGTTTCCGGGACCGGATTGGGAATGAGCAGTTCTTC.

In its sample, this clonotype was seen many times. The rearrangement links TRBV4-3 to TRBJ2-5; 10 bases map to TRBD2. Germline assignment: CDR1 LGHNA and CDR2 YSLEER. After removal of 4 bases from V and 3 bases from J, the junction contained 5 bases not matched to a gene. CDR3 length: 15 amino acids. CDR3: CASSLAGGGKETQYF. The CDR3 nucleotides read TGCGCCAGCAGCCTAGCGGGAGGAGGGAAAGAGACCCAGTACTTC.

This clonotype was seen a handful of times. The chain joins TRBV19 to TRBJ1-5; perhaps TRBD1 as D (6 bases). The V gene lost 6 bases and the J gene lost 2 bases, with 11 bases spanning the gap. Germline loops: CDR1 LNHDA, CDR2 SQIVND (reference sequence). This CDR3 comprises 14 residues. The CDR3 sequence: CASRLGAGNQPQHF. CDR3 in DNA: TGTGCCAGTAGATTGGGGGCTGGCAATCAGCCCCAGCATTTT. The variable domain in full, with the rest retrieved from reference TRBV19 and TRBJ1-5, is DGGITQSPKYLFRKEGQNVTLSCEQNLNHDAMYWYRQDPGQGLRLIYYSQIVNDFQKGDIAEGYSVSREKKESFPLTVTSAQKNPTAFYLCASRLGAGNQPQHFGDGTRLSIL.

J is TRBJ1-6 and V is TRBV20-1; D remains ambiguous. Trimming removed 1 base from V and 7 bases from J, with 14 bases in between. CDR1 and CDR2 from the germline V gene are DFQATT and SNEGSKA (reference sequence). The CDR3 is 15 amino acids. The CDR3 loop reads CSARARHNINSPLHF. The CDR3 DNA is TGCAGTGCTAGAGCTCGGCACAATATAAATTCACCCCTCCACTTT.

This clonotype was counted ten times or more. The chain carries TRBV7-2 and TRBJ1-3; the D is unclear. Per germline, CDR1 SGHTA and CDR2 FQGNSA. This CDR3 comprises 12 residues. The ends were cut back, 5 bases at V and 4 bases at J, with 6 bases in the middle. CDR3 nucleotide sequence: TGTGCCAGCAGCCCAGAAGGAAACACCATATATTTT. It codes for CASSPEGNTIYF.

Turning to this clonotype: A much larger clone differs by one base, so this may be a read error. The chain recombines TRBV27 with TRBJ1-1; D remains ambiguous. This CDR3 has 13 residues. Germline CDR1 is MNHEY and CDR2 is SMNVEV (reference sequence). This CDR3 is CASSFLGYTETFF. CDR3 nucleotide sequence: TGTGCCAGCAGTTTTTTGGGTTACACTGAAACTTTCTTT.

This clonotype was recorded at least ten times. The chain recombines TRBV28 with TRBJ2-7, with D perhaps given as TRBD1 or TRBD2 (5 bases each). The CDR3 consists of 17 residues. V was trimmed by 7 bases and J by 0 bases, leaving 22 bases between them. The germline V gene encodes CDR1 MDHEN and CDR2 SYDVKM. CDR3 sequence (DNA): TGTGCCAGCAACCGACCGACGGGGAGTGGGGCCTCCTACGAGCAGTACTTC. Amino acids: CASNRPTGSGASYEQYF.

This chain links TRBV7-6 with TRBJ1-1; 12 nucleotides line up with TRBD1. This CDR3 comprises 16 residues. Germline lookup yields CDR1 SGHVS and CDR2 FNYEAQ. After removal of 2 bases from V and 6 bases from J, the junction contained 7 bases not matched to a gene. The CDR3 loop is CASSLTGTGGDPEAFF. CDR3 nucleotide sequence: TGTGCCAGCAGCTTAACCGGGACAGGGGGCGATCCTGAAGCTTTCTTT. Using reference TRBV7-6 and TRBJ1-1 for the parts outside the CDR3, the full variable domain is GAGVSQSPRYKVTKRGQDVALRCDPISGHVSLYWYRQALGQGPEFLTYFNYEAQQDKSGLPNDRFSAERPEGSISTLTIQRTEQRDSAMYRCASSLTGTGGDPEAFFGQGTRLTVV.